This TCR beta chain is drawn from a study of blood T cell repertoires in COVID-19 (dated by TCRdb to between 2020 and 2021). Regarding the research as a whole: Samples covering the acute and convalescent phases of COVID-19 were provided by collaborators in the United States, Italy and Spain. The prospective study material was composed of cDNA or gDNA derived from T cells, B-cell-depleted T cells, or PBMCs. The dataset comprised deeply sampled blood TCRbeta repertoires from subjects exposed to, actively infected with, or recovered from COVID-19. The repertoires were made available in a free public database intended to serve as a resource for research on the immune response to SARS-CoV-2. Samples were obtained from the ongoing ImmuneRACE study (first 160 participants) and from about 1,300 subjects provided by 6 global collaborators. A de-identified subject ID, COVID-19 status, age in years and sex were almost always included in the sample metadata. Where HLA class I and class II types were available, the types were taken from metadata supplied by the sample provider, not from assay-based typing.

This clone was recorded only once. The clone's antigen remains unknown. No base qualities exist here, and no much larger clone lies one base off it. The immunoSEQ Assay, a bias-controlled multiplex PCR, was used to amplify TCRbeta CDR3 regions from genomic DNA. The authors processed their data as follows. The number of nucleated cells in each sample was estimated from the amplification of reference gene primers within the assay. Sequence reads were collapsed and filtered to measure the absolute abundance of every unique TCRbeta CDR3 rearrangement. Productive Simpson clonality was computed per sample as the square root of Simpson's diversity index over productive rearrangements. The source is immuneACCESS, and TCRdb retained only in-frame sequences with V and J called. Part of the clones is not carried over; for the studies checked, unresolved V genes explain less than half of this, and the remainder is unexplained. Clonal size and the V and J genes are those of that table, whereas D and trimming came from the DNA. The sample includes more than 300,000 clones, with approximately 87% observed a single time. Together, the top ten hold 10% of the sample.

From the germline V gene, CDR1 is SGHRS and CDR2 is YFSETQ. The CDR3, cysteine through phenylalanine, is 15 amino acids long. Of the read, only the CDR3 DNA is kept; its 45 bases are in frame from base 1. Germline trimming amounts to 7 bases on V and 5 bases on J, with 13 as the count of junction bases outside the gene matches. Points the paper makes about the study in general: How much clinical and demographic metadata was included differed by source and by participant, and the metadata was provided uncurated.

In Seattle, one collaborating source enrolled patients while the infection was active and tracked those patients longitudinally over the course of disease. The collaborating institutions used their own protocols to collect whole blood in K2EDTA tubes. For TCRbeta analysis, collaborators shipped samples as frozen whole blood, isolated PBMCs, or DNA extracted from either of those sample types. Source material: peripheral blood. The source of this sequence is a woman aged 25 to 39 with COVID-19, enrolled during active disease. Recombination joined TRBV5-1 with TRBJ2-5; TRBD2 lines up with 8 middle nucleotides. Here is the DNA: TGCGCCAGCTCCCTAGGGGTAGCGGGAATGGAGACCCAGTACTTC. This yields the protein CASSLGVAGMETQYF.